The 9 T cell receptor beta chains listed next were all sequenced from one sample in a study of T cells in Graves' hyperthyroidism and ophthalmopathy. The TCR beta CDR3 regions underwent amplification using RNA transcripts as the source. HTBI primers were the set used in a first-round RT-PCR of the TCR CDR3. TCRdb ran MiXCR on the multiplex PCR reads and lists one entry per CDR3 protein. This table has some 490,000 distinct CDR3 sequences, approximately 23% appearing once. The sequenced sample consisted of blood. These receptors all stem from a woman in her seventies with Graves' ophthalmopathy.

The V call is TRBV5-4, the J call TRBJ2-2, with D possibly matching TRBD1 (6 bases). The DNA matches TRBJ1-1 better at its end, which makes the J call doubtful. The CDR3 extends over 15 amino acids. CDR1 and CDR2 (germline): SGHNT, YYREEE (reference sequence). CDR3: CASSLVGGAPLGAFF. The CDR3 DNA reads TGTGCCAGCAGCTTGGTCGGGGGGGCTCCTCTCGGAGCTTTCTTT.

This clonotype was counted only a few times. The V gene is TRBV6-2 or TRBV6-3, the J gene TRBJ1-6; D is possibly TRBD1 (6 bases). The length of the CDR3 is 14 residues. Between the trimmed V and J ends, which lost 6 bases and 7 bases, there was a span of 13 bases. Germline assignment: CDR1 MNHEY and CDR2 SVGEGT. CDR3 coding DNA: TGTGCCAGCAGAAAAACAGGGACCAATTCACCCCTCCACTTT. Translating gives CASRKTGTNSPLHF.

The chain recombines TRBV6-2 or TRBV6-3 with TRBJ2-4; 7 positions match TRBD1. Germline trimming cut 6 bases from V and 6 bases from J; bases unmatched to any gene: 14. CDR3 length: 16 amino acids. In germline, CDR1 is MNHEY, CDR2 SVGEGT. The CDR3 loop reads CASRNRTDRVGNIQYF. As DNA, the CDR3 is TGTGCCAGCAGGAACCGAACCGACAGGGTTGGAAACATTCAGTACTTC.

The chain has TRBV11-2 and TRBJ2-2, with a possible D match to TRBD2 (6 bases). The CDR3 has 17 amino acids. Trimming left V 0 bases short and J 1 base short, with 12 bases between. In germline, CDR1 is SGHAT, CDR2 FQNNGV. The CDR3 region has the DNA TGTGCCAGCAGCTTAGATCTTGCGGGGTTGAACACCGGGGAGCTGTTTTTT. It specifies CASSLDLAGLNTGELFF.

Turning to this clonotype: This may be a read error: a much more frequent sequence differs by one nucleotide. The chain employs TRBV7-2 and TRBJ2-1, with D tentatively TRBD1 or TRBD2 (5 bases each). This CDR3 spans 15 amino acids. Germline V CDR1 and CDR2: SGHTA, FQGNSA. The CDR3 DNA reads TGTGCCAACAGCTTAGCTCAGGGAGCCTACAATGAGCAGTTCTTC. This codes for CANSLAQGAYNEQFF.

The chain uses TRBV20-1 and TRBJ2-7; D uncertain. Germline V CDR1 and CDR2: DFQATT, SNEGSKA (reference sequence). This CDR3 region has 12 residues. V shed 6 bases and J shed 2 bases, with 11 bases lying between them. The DNA for the CDR3 is TGCAGTGCCTCTGACAAGGCCTACGAGCAGTACTTC. Protein sequence: CSASDKAYEQYF.

This clonotype was counted between two and nine times. The V call is TRBV5-1, the J call TRBJ2-2, with D maybe TRBD2 (7 bases). CDR1 SGHRS and CDR2 YFSETQ come from the germline V gene. The CDR3 loop spans 17 amino acids. V lost 0 bases and J lost 4, with 16 bases in between. Here the CDR3 reads CASSLARGARVTGELFF. DNA of the CDR3: TGCGCCAGCAGCTTGGCCCGGGGGGCGCGGGTCACCGGGGAGCTGTTTTTT.

The chain carries TRBV20-1 and TRBJ1-1, with 12 positions matching TRBD1. CDR1 and CDR2 from the germline V gene are DFQATT and SNEGSKA (reference sequence). This CDR3 spans 17 amino acids. The V and J ends lost 0 bases and 5 bases, in that order; junction bases with no gene match: 10. The CDR3 nucleotides are TGCAGTGCTAGAGATGGTGGGACAGGGGGCTTGAGGACTGAAGCTTTCTTT. Translating gives CSARDGGTGGLRTEAFF.

This clonotype appeared many times. This chain joins TRBV2 and TRBJ2-5; D is possibly TRBD1 (6 bases). CDR1 is SNHLY, CDR2 FYNNEI, per germline. CDR3 size: 13 residues. V lost 4 bases and J 10 bases, leaving 16 bases between the germline ends. The CDR3 spells CASSVDSFGDQYF. The CDR3 DNA reads TGTGCCAGCAGTGTGGACAGTTTTGGTGACCAGTACTTC.